The source of this T cell receptor beta chain is a study of tumor-infiltrating lymphocytes in primary liver carcinoma. A remark on this clonotype: Relative to the germline gene, one junction end is altered; a read error may explain this.

Co-extraction yielded RNA and DNA from 20-30 mg of unsorted bulk tissue. Surgical resection served as treatment for the primary liver carcinoma of these patients. CDR1 and CDR2 (germline): KGHSH, LQKENI. The CDR3 runs 16 residues. Reverse transcription of approximately 520 ng total RNA with a constant-region primer produced TCR beta cDNA. Amplification in three nested multiplex PCR rounds with slightly modified ARM-PCR gave rise to TCR beta libraries. A C-beta reverse primer was combined with TRBV1-TRBV30 forward primers in the first two PCR rounds, and each round had 9 to 10 cycles. TCRdb recomputed calls from the multiplex PCR reads with MiXCR, one row per CDR3 protein. In the table there are 55,000 to 65,000 distinct CDR3 sequences, 60% to 85% of which are singletons.

This chain connects TRBV18 to TRBJ2-7; 7 nucleotides match TRBD2. The sequencing sample was made of liver tumor tissue from sampling region 2. Described subset: tumor region T2, inferior pole. The receptor was isolated from a man aged 35 to 55 with primary liver carcinoma and hepatitis B virus infection. CDR3 nucleotides: TGTGCCAGCTCACCAACCGGAGGGACTAACCCCTACGGGCAGTACTTC. Amino acid sequence: CASSPTGGTNPYGQYF.